A single sample is the source of the 9 T cell receptor beta chains below, sequenced in a study of T cell responses to AZD1222 COVID-19 vaccine. TCRdb's table, derived via immunoSEQ multiplex PCR, lists solely in-frame clones and lacks some. The sample has tens of thousands of clones; roughly 89% are singletons. This sample comprised peripheral blood, obtained on day 0 of AZD1222 vaccination. Every receptor here comes from an adult in good health.

This chain connects TRBV19 to TRBJ1-5, with TRBD1 identical over 10 bases. The CDR3 totals 14 residues. Germline V gives CDR1 LNHDA, CDR2 SQIVND (reference sequence). V trimming: 4 bases; J trimming: 7 bases; junction bases outside the gene matches: 4. The CDR3 here is CASSRGDRGQPQHF. DNA of the CDR3: TGTGCCAGTAGTAGGGGGGACAGGGGACAGCCCCAGCATTTT.

J is TRBJ2-7 and V is TRBV5-8; no clear D. CDR3 length: 12 residues. CDR1 and CDR2 (germline): SGHTS, YDEGEE. Between the trimmed V and J ends, which lost 6 bases and 0 bases, there was a span of 7 bases. The CDR3 loop is CASTPSSYEQYF. In DNA form, the CDR3 reads TGTGCCAGCACCCCCAGCTCCTACGAGCAGTACTTC.

The J gene is TRBJ2-7, the V gene TRBV7-3; 7 nucleotides match TRBD2. Per the germline V gene, CDR1 is SGHTA and CDR2 is FQGTGA. CDR3 length: 19 residues. V was pared by 3 bases and J by 5 bases, with 22 bases of the junction left unmatched. DNA of the CDR3: TGTGCCAGCAGCTTCTCGGGGAGGGCGTTGGGACCTACGTTGAACGAGCAGTACTTC. As protein: CASSFSGRALGPTLNEQYF.

This rearrangement joins TRBV12-3 or TRBV12-4 to TRBJ2-3; the D gene is possibly TRBD2 (5 bases). Trimming left V 7 bases short and J 5 bases short, with 13 bases between. The CDR3 runs 13 residues. The CDR3 bases are TGTGCCAGCAATCGAGGGTCGGGAGATACGCAGTATTTT. Amino acid sequence: CASNRGSGDTQYF.

The genes are TRBV7-2 and TRBJ1-6; D is unresolved. The CDR3 loop spans 14 amino acids. Germline V gene sequence: CDR1 SGHTA, CDR2 FQGNSA. Trimming cost V 2 bases and J 5 bases, with 7 bases left between them. The DNA for the CDR3 is TGTGCCAGCAGCTTATACCGTAATAATTCACCCCTCCACTTT. Its protein product is CASSLYRNNSPLHF.

The V call is TRBV30, the J call TRBJ1-4; D call uncertain. The CDR3 consists of 11 residues. V lost 3 bases and J 8 bases, leaving 7 bases between the germline ends. The germline V gene has CDR1 GTSNPN and CDR2 SVGIG (reference sequence). The CDR3 DNA reads as TGTGCCTGGAGCGAACGGGAAAAACTGTTTTTT. It yields the protein CAWSEREKLFF.

The chain recombines TRBV5-1 with TRBJ2-1, with TRBD2 matching 8 bases. J gave up 6 bases and V 6 bases, and 11 bases lay outside the gene matches. The CDR3 length is 15 residues. Germline V gene sequence: CDR1 SGHRS, CDR2 YFSETQ. In DNA, the CDR3 is TGCGCCAGCACCGGGAACGGGAGGGGGGTCAATGAGCAGTTCTTC. Translating it yields CASTGNGRGVNEQFF.

This sequence joins TRBV9 and TRBJ2-1; D gene uncertain. The CDR3 is 15 residues long. Germline CDR1 reads SGDLS; CDR2 reads YYNGEE. With 0 bases removed from V and 0 bases from J, the gap between germline ends came to 7 bases. The CDR3 region is CASSVGSSSYNEQFF. CDR3 nucleotides: TGTGCCAGCAGCGTAGGTTCTAGCTCCTACAATGAGCAGTTCTTC.

The rearrangement uses TRBV5-1 and TRBJ2-7; a weak D match, TRBD2 (6 bases). The germline gives CDR1 SGHRS, CDR2 YFSETQ. The CDR3 length is 15 residues. Trimming stripped 6 bases from V and 2 bases from J, with 18 bases between. CDR3 coding DNA: TGCGCCAGCACGGAGGACCCGGTAGCGGCCTACGAGCAGTACTTC. This codes for CASTEDPVAAYEQYF. Using reference TRBV5-1 and TRBJ2-7 for the parts outside the CDR3, the full variable domain is KAGVTQTPRYLIKTRGQQVTLSCSPISGHRSVSWYQQTPGQGLQFLFEYFSETQRNKGNFPGRFSGRQFSNSRSEMNVSTLELGDSALYLCASTEDPVAAYEQYFGPGTRLTVT.